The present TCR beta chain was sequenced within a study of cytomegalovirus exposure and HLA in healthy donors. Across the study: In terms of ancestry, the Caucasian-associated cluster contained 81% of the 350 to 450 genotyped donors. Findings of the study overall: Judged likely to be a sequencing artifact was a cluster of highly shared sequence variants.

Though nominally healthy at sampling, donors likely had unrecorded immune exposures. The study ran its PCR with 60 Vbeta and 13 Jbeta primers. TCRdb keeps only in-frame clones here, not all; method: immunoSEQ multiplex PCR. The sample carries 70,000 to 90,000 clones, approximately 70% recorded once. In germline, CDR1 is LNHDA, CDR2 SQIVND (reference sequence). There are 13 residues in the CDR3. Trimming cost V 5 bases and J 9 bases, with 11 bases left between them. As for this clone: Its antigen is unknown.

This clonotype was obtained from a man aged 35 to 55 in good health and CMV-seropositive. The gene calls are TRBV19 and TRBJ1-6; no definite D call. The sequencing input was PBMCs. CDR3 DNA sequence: TGTGCCAGTAGTGCTCAACTTCGTTCACCCCTCCACTTT. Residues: CASSAQLRSPLHF.